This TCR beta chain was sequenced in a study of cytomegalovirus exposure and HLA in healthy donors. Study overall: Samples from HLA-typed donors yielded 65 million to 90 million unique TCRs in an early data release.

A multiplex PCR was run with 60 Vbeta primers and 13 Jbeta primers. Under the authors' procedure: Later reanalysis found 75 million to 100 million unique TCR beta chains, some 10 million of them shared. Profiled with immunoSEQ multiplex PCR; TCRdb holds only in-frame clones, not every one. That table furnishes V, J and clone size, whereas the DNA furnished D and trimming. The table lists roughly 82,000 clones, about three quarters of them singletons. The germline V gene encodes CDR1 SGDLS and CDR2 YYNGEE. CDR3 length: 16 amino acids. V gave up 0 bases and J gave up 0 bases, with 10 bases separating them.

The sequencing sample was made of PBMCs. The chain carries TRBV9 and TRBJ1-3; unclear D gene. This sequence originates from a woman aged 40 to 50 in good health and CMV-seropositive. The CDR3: CASSVEPLSSGNTIYF. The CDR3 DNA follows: TGTGCCAGCAGCGTAGAACCGCTTAGCTCTGGAAACACCATATATTTT.